This TCR beta chain was identified in a study of T cell changes during pregnancy in multiple sclerosis. This CDR3 contains 18 residues. Losses at the gene ends were 1 base for V and 0 bases for J; bases not matched to a gene: 7. Germline CDR1 is PRHDT and CDR2 is FYEKMQ (reference sequence). Generated by immunoSEQ multiplex PCR, the TCRdb table keeps only in-frame clones and is missing some. This sample yields fewer than 20,000 clones, of which around 87% are seen a single time; about 14% belongs to the top ten. Source: CD8+ T cells from peripheral blood mononuclear cells, taken in the third trimester of pregnancy. The receptor comes from a female donor in good health, enrolled as a control in a pregnancy study. The rearrangement uses TRBV13 and TRBJ2-2; 8 nucleotides agree with TRBD2. The CDR3 DNA reads as TGTGCCAGCAGCTTAGTTTGGCGGGGGGACTCGAACACCGGGGAGCTGTTTTTT. It codes for CASSLVWRGDSNTGELFF.